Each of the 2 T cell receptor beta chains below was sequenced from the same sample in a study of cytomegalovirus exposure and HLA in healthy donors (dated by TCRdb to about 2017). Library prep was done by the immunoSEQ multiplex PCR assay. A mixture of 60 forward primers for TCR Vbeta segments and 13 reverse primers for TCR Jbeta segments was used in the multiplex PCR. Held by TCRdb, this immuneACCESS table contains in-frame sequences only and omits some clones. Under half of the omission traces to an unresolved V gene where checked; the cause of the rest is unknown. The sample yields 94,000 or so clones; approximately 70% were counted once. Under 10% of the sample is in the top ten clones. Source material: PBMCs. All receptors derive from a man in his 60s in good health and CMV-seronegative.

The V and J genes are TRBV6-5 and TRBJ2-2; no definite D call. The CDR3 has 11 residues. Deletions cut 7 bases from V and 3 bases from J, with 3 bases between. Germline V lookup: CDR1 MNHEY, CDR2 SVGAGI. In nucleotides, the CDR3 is TGTGCCAGCACATACACCGGGGAGCTGTTTTTT. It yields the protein CASTYTGELFF.

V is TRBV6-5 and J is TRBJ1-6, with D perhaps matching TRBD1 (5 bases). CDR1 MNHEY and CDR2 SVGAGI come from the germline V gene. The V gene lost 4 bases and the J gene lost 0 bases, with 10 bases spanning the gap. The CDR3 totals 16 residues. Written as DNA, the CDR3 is TGTGCCAGCAGTTCGGACCAGGGCTCCTATAATTCACCCCTCCACTTT. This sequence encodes CASSSDQGSYNSPLHF.